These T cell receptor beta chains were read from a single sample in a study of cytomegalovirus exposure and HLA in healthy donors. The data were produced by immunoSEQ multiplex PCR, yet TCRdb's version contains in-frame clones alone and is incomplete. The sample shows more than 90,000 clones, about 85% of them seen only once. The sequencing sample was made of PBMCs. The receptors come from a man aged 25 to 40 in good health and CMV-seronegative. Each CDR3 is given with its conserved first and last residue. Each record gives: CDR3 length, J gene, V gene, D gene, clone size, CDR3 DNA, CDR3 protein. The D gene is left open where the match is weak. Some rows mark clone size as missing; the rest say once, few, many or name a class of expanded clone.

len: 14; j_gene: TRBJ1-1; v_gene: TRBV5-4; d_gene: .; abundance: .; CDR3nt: TGTGCCAGCAGCTCGGACAGAGCGAACACTGAAGCTTTCTTT; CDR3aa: CASSSDRANTEAFF
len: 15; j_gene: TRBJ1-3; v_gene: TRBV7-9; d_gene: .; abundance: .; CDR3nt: TGTGCCAGCAGCCCCTCAAGCAACTCTGGAAACACCATATATTTT; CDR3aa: CASSPSSNSGNTIYF
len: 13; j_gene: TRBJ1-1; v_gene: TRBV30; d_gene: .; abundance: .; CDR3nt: TGTGCCTGGAATAGGGTGTCGGGAACTGAAGCTTTCTTT; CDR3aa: CAWNRVSGTEAFF
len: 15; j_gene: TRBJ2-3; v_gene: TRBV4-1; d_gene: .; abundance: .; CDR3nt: TGCGCCAGCAGCCAAACGGGCGGGGGCACAGATACGCAGTATTTT; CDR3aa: CASSQTGGGTDTQYF
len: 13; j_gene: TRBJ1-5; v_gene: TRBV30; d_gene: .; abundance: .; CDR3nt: TGTGCCTGGAGTGGAGGGAGCAATCAGCCCCAGCATTTT; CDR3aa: CAWSGGSNQPQHF
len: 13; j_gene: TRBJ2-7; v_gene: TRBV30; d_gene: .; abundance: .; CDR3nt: TGTGCCTGGAGTGTTGTTGAGGGCTACGAGCAGTACTTC; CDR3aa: CAWSVVEGYEQYF
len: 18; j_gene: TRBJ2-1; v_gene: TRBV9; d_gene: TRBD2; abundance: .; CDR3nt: TGTGCCAGCAGCGTAGCGACTAGCGGGAGGGCCATTTACCATGAGCAGTTCTTC; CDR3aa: CASSVATSGRAIYHEQFF
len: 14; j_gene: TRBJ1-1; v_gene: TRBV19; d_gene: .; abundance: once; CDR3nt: TGTGCCAGTAGTATCGGGTCCCGCGACACTGAAGCTTTCTTT; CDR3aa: CASSIGSRDTEAFF
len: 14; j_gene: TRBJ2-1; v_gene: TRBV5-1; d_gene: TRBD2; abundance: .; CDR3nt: TGCGCCAGCTCCATCGGGACTAGCGGAAATGAGCAGTTCTTC; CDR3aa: CASSIGTSGNEQFF
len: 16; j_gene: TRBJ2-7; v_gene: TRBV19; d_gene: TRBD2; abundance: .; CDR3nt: TGTGCCAGTAGTTCTTTTAGCGGGAGTCCTTACTACGAGCAGTACTTC; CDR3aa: CASSSFSGSPYYEQYF
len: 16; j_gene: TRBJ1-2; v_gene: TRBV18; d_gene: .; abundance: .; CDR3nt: TGTGCCAGCTCACCCCAAGGGATAGGGGTTAACTATGGCTACACCTTC; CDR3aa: CASSPQGIGVNYGYTF